The 5 T cell receptor beta chains presented below share a single source sample, sequenced in a study of blood T cell repertoires in COVID-19. Sequencing used immunoSEQ multiplex PCR; TCRdb keeps in-frame clones, though not all of them. The table shows some 380,000 clones, with roughly 88% occurring only once. Sequencing was carried out using PBMCs or T cells enriched from blood (not recorded which). The receptor set was obtained from a woman in her thirties or forties with acute COVID-19.

The gene calls are TRBV14 and TRBJ2-1; 7 bases fit TRBD2. V dropped 1 base and J dropped 8; count of bases not matched to a gene: 8. CDR1 and CDR2 (germline): SGHDN, FVKESK. The CDR3 loop spans 15 amino acids. The CDR3: CASSQVRTSLDEQFF. As DNA, the CDR3 is TGTGCCAGCAGCCAAGTAAGGACTAGTCTCGATGAGCAGTTCTTC.

This rearrangement joins TRBV12-5 to TRBJ2-5; D possibly corresponds to TRBD2 (6 bases). From germline, CDR1 is LGHNT and CDR2 FRNRAP. The CDR3 length is 15 residues. Trimming removed 6 bases from V and 0 bases from J, with 14 bases in between. CDR3 nucleotides: TGTGCTAGTGGGGACGGCGGGGCATACCAAGAGACCCAGTACTTC. Its protein is CASGDGGAYQETQYF.

This rearrangement joins TRBV19 to TRBJ2-3; possible D gene TRBD1, 6 bases. V shed 5 bases and J shed 3 bases, with 12 bases lying between them. CDR3 length: 14 amino acids. The germline V gene encodes CDR1 LNHDA and CDR2 SQIVND (reference sequence). This chain's CDR3 is CASSLRTDTDTQYF. The CDR3, as DNA: TGTGCCAGTAGTCTACGGACAGATACAGATACGCAGTATTTT.

Comments on this clone: The junction departs from the called germline gene at one end, perhaps through a read error. V is TRBV2 and J is TRBJ1-1; TRBD1 might be the D (6 bases). Germline values: CDR1 SNHLY, CDR2 FYNNEI. The CDR3 consists of 13 residues. CDR3 nucleotide sequence: TGTGCCGGCAGCAGGGACATGAACACTGAAGCTTTCTTT. The encoded protein is CAGSRDMNTEAFF. Full variable domain (remainder filled in from reference TRBV2 and TRBJ1-1): EPEVTQTPSHQVTQMGQEVILRCVPISNHLYFYWYRQILGQKVEFLVSFYNNEISEKSEIFDDQFSVERPDGSNFTLKIRSTKLEDSAMYFCAGSRDMNTEAFFGQGTRLTVV.

The rearrangement joins TRBV28 to TRBJ2-5, with 9 bases matching TRBD1. V lost 10 bases to trimming and J lost 6 bases; unmatched junction nucleotides: 12. The germline V gene has CDR1 MDHEN and CDR2 SYDVKM. The length of the CDR3 is 14 residues. The CDR3 bases are TGTGCCATCTCGCCTCCCGGGACAGGGAAGACCCAGTACTTC. It specifies CAISPPGTGKTQYF.